This T cell receptor beta chain was identified in a study of T-cell memory formation after mild COVID-19. Whole-study findings and limits: Clones from the second wave (peaking day 37) had unconfirmed SARS-CoV-2 specificity.

TCRdb reanalysed the 5' RACE reads using MiXCR and keeps one entry per CDR3 protein. In the table there are roughly 190,000 distinct CDR3 sequences, 27% of which are singletons. Details on this clonotype: Its antigen is currently unknown.

The clonotype comes from an adult woman who had mild COVID-19 (a few samples of this study predate the infection). Cell type and time point are not known. Sample: PBMCs or a T cell subset sorted from them (not recorded which).

The CDR3 nucleotides are TGCAGTGCTAGAGATCCCCTCAGACAGGGGGCGTATTCACCCCTCCACTTT. This sequence encodes CSARDPLRQGAYSPLHF. The J gene is TRBJ1-6, the V gene TRBV20-1, with TRBD1 matching 10 bases. This CDR3 comprises 17 residues. Germline loops: CDR1 DFQATT, CDR2 SNEGSKA (reference sequence). J gave up 8 bases and V 0 bases, and 10 bases lay outside the gene matches.